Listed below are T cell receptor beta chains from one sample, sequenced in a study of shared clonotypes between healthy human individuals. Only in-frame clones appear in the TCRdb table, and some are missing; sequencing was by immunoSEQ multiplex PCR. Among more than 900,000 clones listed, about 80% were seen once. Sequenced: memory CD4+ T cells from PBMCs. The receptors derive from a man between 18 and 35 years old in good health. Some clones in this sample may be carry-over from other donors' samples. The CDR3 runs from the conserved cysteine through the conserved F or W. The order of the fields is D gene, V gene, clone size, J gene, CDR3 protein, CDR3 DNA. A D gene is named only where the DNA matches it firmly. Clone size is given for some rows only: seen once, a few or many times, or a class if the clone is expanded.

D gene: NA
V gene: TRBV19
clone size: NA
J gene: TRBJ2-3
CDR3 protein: CASSARNTDTQYF
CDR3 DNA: TGTGCCAGTAGTGCCCGGAACACAGATACGCAGTATTTT

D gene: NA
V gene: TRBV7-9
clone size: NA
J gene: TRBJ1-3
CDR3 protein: CASSSTWAAGNTIYF
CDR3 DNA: TGTGCCAGCAGCTCAACGTGGGCGGCTGGAAACACCATATATTTT

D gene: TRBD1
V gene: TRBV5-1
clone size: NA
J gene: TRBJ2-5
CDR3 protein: CASSRRGQGETQYF
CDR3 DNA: TGCGCCAGCAGCCGCAGGGGGCAGGGGGAGACCCAGTACTTC

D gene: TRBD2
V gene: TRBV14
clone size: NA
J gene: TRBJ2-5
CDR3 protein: CASSLSPPGGRVQETQYF
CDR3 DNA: TGTGCCAGCAGCCTATCCCCCCCGGGAGGGAGGGTTCAAGAGACCCAGTACTTC

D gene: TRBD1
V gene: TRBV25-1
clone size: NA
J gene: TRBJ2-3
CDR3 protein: CASRRGTGPTDTQYF
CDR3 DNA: TGTGCCAGCAGGCGAGGGACAGGCCCTACAGATACGCAGTATTTT

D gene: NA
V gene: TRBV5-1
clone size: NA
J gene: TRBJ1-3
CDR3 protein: CASSLGDILDTIYF
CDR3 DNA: TGCGCCAGCAGCTTGGGGGACATCCTGGACACCATATATTTT

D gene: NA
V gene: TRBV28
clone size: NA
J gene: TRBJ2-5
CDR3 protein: CASTRRGSQETQYF
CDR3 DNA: TGTGCCAGCACCCGACGGGGGAGTCAAGAGACCCAGTACTTC

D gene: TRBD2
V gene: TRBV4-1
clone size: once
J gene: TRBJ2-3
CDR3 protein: CASSLTRPGLAGGSTDTQYF
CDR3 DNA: TGCGCCAGCAGCCTTACGCGGCCGGGACTAGCGGGAGGGAGCACAGATACGCAGTATTTT

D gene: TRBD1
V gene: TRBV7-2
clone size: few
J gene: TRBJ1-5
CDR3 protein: CASSSKTGTQPQHF
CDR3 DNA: TGTGCCAGCAGCTCTAAGACAGGGACTCAGCCCCAGCATTTT

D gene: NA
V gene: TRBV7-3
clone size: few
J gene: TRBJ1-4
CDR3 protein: CASSRRQLFF
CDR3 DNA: TGTGCCAGCAGCCGTCGTCAACTGTTTTTT

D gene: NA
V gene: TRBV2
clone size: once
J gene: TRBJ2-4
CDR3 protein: CASSELRAKNIQYF
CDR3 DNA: TGTGCCAGCAGTGAACTCCGGGCCAAAAACATTCAGTACTTC

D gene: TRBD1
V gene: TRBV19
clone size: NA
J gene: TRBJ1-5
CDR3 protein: CASSIDPYDRGRQPQHF
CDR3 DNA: TGTGCCAGTAGTATAGATCCTTATGACAGGGGGCGTCAGCCCCAGCATTTT

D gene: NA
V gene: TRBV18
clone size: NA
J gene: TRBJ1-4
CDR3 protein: CASSRGAEKLFF
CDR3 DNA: TGTGCCAGCTCGAGAGGGGCGGAAAAACTGTTTTTT

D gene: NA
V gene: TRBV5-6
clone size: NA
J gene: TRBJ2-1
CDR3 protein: CASSSTRARSYNEQFF
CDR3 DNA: TGTGCCAGCAGCTCTACACGGGCCCGCTCCTACAATGAGCAGTTCTTC

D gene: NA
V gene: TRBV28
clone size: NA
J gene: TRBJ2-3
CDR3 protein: CASRLRGSDTQYF
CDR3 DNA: TGTGCCAGCAGACTCAGGGGTTCAGATACGCAGTATTTT

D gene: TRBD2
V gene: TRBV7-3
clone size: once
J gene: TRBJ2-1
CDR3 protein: CASSLTSGAYNEQFF
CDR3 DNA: TGTGCCAGCAGCCTAACTAGCGGGGCCTACAATGAGCAGTTCTTC

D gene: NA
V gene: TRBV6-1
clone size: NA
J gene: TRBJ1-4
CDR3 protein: CASRTGSTNEKLFF
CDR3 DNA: TGTGCCAGCAGAACAGGGTCAACTAATGAAAAACTGTTTTTT

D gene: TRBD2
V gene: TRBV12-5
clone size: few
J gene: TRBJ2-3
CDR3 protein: CASGLSTSGRADTQYF
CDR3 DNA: TGTGCTAGTGGTTTGTCGACTAGCGGGAGGGCGGATACGCAGTATTTT

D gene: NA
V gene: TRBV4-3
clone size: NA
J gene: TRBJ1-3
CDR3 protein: CASSQDGDAAGNTIYF
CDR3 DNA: TGCGCCAGCAGCCAAGACGGGGACGCGGCTGGAAACACCATATATTTT

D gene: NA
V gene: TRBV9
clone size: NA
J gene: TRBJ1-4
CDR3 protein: CASSAIGTTNEKLFF
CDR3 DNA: TGTGCCAGCAGCGCGATCGGAACAACTAATGAAAAACTGTTTTTT

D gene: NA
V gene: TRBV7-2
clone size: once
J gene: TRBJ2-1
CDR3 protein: CASSLVGVYNEQFF
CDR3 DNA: TGTGCCAGCAGCTTAGTTGGGGTCTACAATGAGCAGTTCTTC

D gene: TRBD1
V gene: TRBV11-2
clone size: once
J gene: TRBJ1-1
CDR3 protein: CASSPRGQGTEAFF
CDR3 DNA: TGTGCCAGCAGCCCTCGGGGACAGGGGACTGAAGCTTTCTTT

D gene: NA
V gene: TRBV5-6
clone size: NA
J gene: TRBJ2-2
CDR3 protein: CASSNYRYTGELFF
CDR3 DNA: TGTGCCAGCAGCAACTACAGGTACACCGGGGAGCTGTTTTTT

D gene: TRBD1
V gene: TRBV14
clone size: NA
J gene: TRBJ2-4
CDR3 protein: CASSARDRAKNIQYF
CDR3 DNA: TGTGCCAGCAGTGCCCGGGACAGGGCTAAAAACATTCAGTACTTC

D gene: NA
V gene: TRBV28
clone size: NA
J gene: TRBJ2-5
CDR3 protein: CASGRGFRETQYF
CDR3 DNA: TGTGCCAGCGGTCGGGGGTTTCGAGAGACCCAGTACTTC